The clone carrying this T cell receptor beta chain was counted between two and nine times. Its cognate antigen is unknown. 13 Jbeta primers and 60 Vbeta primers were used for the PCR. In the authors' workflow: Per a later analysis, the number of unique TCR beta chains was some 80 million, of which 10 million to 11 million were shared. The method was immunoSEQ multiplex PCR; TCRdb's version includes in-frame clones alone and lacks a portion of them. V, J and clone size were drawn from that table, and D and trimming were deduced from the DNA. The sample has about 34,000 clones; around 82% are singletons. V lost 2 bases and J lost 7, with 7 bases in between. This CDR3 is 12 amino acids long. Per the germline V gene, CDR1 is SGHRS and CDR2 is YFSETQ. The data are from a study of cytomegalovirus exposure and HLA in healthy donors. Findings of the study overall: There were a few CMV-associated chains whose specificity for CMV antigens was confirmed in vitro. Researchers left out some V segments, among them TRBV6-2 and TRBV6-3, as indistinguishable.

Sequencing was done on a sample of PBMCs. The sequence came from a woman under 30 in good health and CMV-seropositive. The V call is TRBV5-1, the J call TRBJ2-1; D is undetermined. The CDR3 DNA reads TGCGCCAGCAGCTTTGTGAGAAATGAGCAGTTCTTC. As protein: CASSFVRNEQFF.